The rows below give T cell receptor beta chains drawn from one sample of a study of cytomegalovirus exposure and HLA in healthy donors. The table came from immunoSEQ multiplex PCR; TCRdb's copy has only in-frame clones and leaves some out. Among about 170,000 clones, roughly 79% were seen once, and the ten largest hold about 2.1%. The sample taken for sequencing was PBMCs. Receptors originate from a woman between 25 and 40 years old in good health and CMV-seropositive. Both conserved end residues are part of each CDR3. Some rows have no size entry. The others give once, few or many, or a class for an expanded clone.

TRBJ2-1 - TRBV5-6 CASSLAGSQFF
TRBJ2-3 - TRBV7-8 CASSSDRGNTDTQYF
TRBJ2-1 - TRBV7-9 CASSLRQGAYNEQFF
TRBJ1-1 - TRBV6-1 CASSESMNTEAFF
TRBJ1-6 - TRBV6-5 CASSRVGNSPLHF
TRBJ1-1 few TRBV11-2 CASSLRGKAEAFF
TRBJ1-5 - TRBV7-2 CASSLTRNQPQHF
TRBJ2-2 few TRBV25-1 CASGTGIGELFF
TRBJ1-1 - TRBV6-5 CASSQGSTEAFF
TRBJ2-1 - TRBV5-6 CASSRGQNAYNEQFF
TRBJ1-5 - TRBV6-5 CASSYFQGNQPQHF
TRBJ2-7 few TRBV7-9 CASSSQNSYEQYF
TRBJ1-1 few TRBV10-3 CAISEGQPNTEAFF
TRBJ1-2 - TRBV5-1 CASSAGRAGGSDYGYTF
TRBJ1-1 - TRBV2 CASSEWVGGTEAFF
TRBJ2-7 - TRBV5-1 CASSNPSGASYEQYF
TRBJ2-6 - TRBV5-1 CASSPGGAGANVLTF
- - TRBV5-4 CASSLDRDEQYF
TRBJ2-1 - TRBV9 CASSVVGLGGDEQFF
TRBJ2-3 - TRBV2 CASSYGTPSDTQYF
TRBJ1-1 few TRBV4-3 CASSQDRRGTEAFF
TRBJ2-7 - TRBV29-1 CSVEQGPNYEQYF
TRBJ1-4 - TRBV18 CASSPDYPGEKLFF
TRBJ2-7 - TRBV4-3 CASSQDPSSYEQYF
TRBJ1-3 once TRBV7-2 CASSPIRGQGNTIYF
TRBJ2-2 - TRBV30 CAWSVRGTSWTGELFF
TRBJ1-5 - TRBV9 CASSDGTEVQPQHF
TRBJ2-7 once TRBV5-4 CASSKAEVYEQYF
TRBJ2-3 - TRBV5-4 CASSFDGVGTDTQYF
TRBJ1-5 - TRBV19 CASIRTGGSNQPQHF
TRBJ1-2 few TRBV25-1 CASSDREVWYYGYTF
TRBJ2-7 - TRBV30 CAWSVRTGWSEQYF
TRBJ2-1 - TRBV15 CATSRDTGEQFF
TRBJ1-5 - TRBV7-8 CASSLSRVEQPQHF
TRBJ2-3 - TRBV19 CACSRDRYTDTQYF
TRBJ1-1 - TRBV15 CATSRDITGNTEAFF
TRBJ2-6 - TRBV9 CASSRGLDRSSGANVLTF
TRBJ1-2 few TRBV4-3 CASSQDINARNYGYTF
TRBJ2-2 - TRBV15 CATSGAGLGTGELFF
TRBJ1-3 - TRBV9 CASSLRGGSGNTIYF
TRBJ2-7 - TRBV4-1 CASSQDRSYEQYF
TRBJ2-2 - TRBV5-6 CASSLTGGEDTGELFF
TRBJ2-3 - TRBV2 CASSFPAGITDTQYF
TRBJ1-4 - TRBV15 CATSMQGFREKLFF
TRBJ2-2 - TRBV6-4 CASSSGHRTGELFF
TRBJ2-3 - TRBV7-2 CASSLLGGPSTDTQYF
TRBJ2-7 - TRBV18 CASSPPNLRSTGEQYF
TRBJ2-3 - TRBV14 CASSGSPSGRTDTQYF
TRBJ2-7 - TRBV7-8 CASSPYQGEQYF
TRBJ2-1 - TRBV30 CAWTMGGGMYNEQFF
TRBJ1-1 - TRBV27 CASSLPGRNTEAFF